This is a list of T cell receptor beta chains from one sample in a study of OX40 agonist ivuxolimab in advanced cancers. The data were produced by immunoSEQ multiplex PCR, yet TCRdb's version contains in-frame clones alone and is incomplete. This table has about 67,000 clones, more than 75% appearing once. The sample in question was CD4+ or CD8+ T cells sorted from blood, obtained in a trial of the OX40 agonist ivuxolimab. The receptor source for this set is an adult with an advanced solid tumor such as melanoma, head and neck, liver or kidney cancer. Both conserved end residues are part of each CDR3. A D gene is named only where the DNA matches it firmly. Size values are once, few and many counts, or a class for expanded clones, and some rows have none.

V gene: TRBV6-5; J gene: TRBJ1-1; D gene: TRBD1; clone size: NA; CDR3 DNA: TGTGCCAGCGGCCGGGACAGGGCCGACACTGAAGCTTTCTTT; CDR3 protein: CASGRDRADTEAFF
V gene: TRBV28; J gene: TRBJ1-2; D gene: NA; clone size: few; CDR3 DNA: TGTGCCAGCAGTTTCTCCGGGACAACATACTATGGCTACACCTTC; CDR3 protein: CASSFSGTTYYGYTF
V gene: TRBV15; J gene: TRBJ2-7; D gene: NA; clone size: NA; CDR3 DNA: TGTGCCACCAGCACCAATCGGGGATACGAGCAGTACTTC; CDR3 protein: CATSTNRGYEQYF
V gene: TRBV6-4; J gene: TRBJ1-2; D gene: NA; clone size: NA; CDR3 DNA: TGTGCCAGCAGTCCGGCACGGACTAACTATGGCTACACCTTC; CDR3 protein: CASSPARTNYGYTF
V gene: TRBV13; J gene: TRBJ2-7; D gene: NA; clone size: NA; CDR3 DNA: TGTGCCAGCAGCACCTCAGGCTCCTACGAGCAGTACTTC; CDR3 protein: CASSTSGSYEQYF
V gene: TRBV30; J gene: TRBJ2-7; D gene: NA; clone size: once; CDR3 DNA: TGTGCCTGGAGTTCGTGGACCGATCTATACGAGCAGTACTTC; CDR3 protein: CAWSSWTDLYEQYF
V gene: TRBV19; J gene: TRBJ1-4; D gene: NA; clone size: NA; CDR3 DNA: TGTGCCAGTAGCCGTATGACTGTAACTAATGAAAAACTGTTTTTT; CDR3 protein: CASSRMTVTNEKLFF
V gene: TRBV6-6; J gene: TRBJ2-1; D gene: TRBD2; clone size: NA; CDR3 DNA: TGTGCCAGCAGTTACGGGCTAGCGGGAGTTGAGCAGTTCTTC; CDR3 protein: CASSYGLAGVEQFF
V gene: TRBV27; J gene: TRBJ1-2; D gene: NA; clone size: NA; CDR3 DNA: TGTGCCAGCAGTTTAAAGGGAGGGGTGGAAGGCTACACCTTC; CDR3 protein: CASSLKGGVEGYTF
V gene: TRBV10-3; J gene: TRBJ2-1; D gene: NA; clone size: NA; CDR3 DNA: TGTGCCATCAGCACCTTTGAATACAATGAGCAGTTCTTC; CDR3 protein: CAISTFEYNEQFF
V gene: TRBV18; J gene: TRBJ1-2; D gene: NA; clone size: NA; CDR3 DNA: TGTGCCAGCTCACGAACCTCTAACTATGGCTACACCTTC; CDR3 protein: CASSRTSNYGYTF
V gene: TRBV5-1; J gene: TRBJ1-1; D gene: NA; clone size: NA; CDR3 DNA: TGTGCCAGCAGCAATGGGGTCTGGGGAGTTCGAACTGAAGCTTTCTTT; CDR3 protein: CASSNGVWGVRTEAFF
V gene: TRBV4-2; J gene: TRBJ2-7; D gene: NA; clone size: NA; CDR3 DNA: TGTGCCAGCAGCCAAGTGGACAGTTTCGTCGAGCAGTACTTC; CDR3 protein: CASSQVDSFVEQYF
V gene: TRBV7-3; J gene: TRBJ2-7; D gene: TRBD1; clone size: NA; CDR3 DNA: TGTGCCAGCAGCTCCTCCGGGACAGGGGAGTACGAGCAGTACTTC; CDR3 protein: CASSSSGTGEYEQYF
V gene: TRBV4-2; J gene: TRBJ2-1; D gene: NA; clone size: NA; CDR3 DNA: TGTGCCAGCAGCCGGGAGAGCAGCTCCTACAATGAGCAGTTCTTC; CDR3 protein: CASSRESSSYNEQFF
V gene: TRBV28; J gene: TRBJ1-2; D gene: TRBD1; clone size: NA; CDR3 DNA: TGTGCCAGCAGTTCTACGGACAGGCTCCGCTTTTATGGCTACACCTTC; CDR3 protein: CASSSTDRLRFYGYTF
V gene: TRBV7-8; J gene: TRBJ1-1; D gene: TRBD1; clone size: NA; CDR3 DNA: TGTGCCAGCAGCTTAGGGAGGACAGGGGTCACTGAAGCTTTCTTT; CDR3 protein: CASSLGRTGVTEAFF
V gene: TRBV7-3; J gene: TRBJ2-5; D gene: TRBD1; clone size: NA; CDR3 DNA: TGTGCCAGCAGCTTTCCCAGGGGGCATAGGAAGGAGACCCAGTACTTC; CDR3 protein: CASSFPRGHRKETQYF
V gene: TRBV9; J gene: TRBJ2-3; D gene: NA; clone size: few; CDR3 DNA: TGTGCCAGCAGCGTCGCCAGGTCTAGCACAGATACGCAGTATTTT; CDR3 protein: CASSVARSSTDTQYF
V gene: TRBV10-3; J gene: TRBJ2-3; D gene: NA; clone size: NA; CDR3 DNA: TGTGCCATCAGTACCGCAGGGGATACGCAGTATTTT; CDR3 protein: CAISTAGDTQYF